This T cell receptor (beta chain) was sequenced for a study of radiation and T cells in renal cell carcinoma. Study-level results: Without pretreatment biopsies, baseline tumor clonotype presence was undetermined.

The repertoire was sequenced with immunoSEQ multiplex PCR; TCRdb's copy has only in-frame clones and lacks some. Among about 21,000 clones listed, about 80% were seen once. The time point: baseline pretreatment blood. Regarding treatment: 15 Gy SBRT to primary tumor, nephrectomy 4 weeks later. This clone came up a few times. Antigen: not known. Per germline, CDR1 MNHNY and CDR2 SVGAGI (reference sequence). Trimming cost V 6 bases and J 4 bases, with 12 bases left between them. The CDR3 is 13 residues long. The TCR originated in a man between 60 and 75 years old with renal cell carcinoma. The sequences come from blood, collected from a patient whose treatment included radiotherapy and nephrectomy. This rearrangement joins TRBV6-6 to TRBJ1-1; the D gene is possibly TRBD1 (6 bases). The CDR3 nucleotides read TGTGCCAGCAGAGAGGGGGATATCACTGAAGCTTTCTTT. Amino acid sequence: CASREGDITEAFF.